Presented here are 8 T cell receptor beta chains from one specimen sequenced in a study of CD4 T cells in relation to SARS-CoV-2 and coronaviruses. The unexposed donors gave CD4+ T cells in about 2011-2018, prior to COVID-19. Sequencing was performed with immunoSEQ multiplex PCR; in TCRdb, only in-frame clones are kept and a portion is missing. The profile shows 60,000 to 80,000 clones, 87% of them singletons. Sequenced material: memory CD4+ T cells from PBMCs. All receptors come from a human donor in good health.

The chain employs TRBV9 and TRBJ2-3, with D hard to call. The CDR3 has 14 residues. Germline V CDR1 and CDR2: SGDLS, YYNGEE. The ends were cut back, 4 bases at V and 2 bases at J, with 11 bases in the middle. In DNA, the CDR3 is TGTGCCAGCAGCCCCCGGGTAGACACAGATACGCAGTATTTT. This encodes CASSPRVDTDTQYF.

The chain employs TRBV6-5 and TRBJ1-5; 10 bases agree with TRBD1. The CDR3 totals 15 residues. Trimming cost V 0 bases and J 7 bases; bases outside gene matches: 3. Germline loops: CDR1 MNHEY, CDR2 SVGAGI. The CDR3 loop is CASSYSTGGYQPQHF. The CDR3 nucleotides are TGTGCCAGCAGTTACTCGACAGGGGGCTACCAGCCCCAGCATTTT.

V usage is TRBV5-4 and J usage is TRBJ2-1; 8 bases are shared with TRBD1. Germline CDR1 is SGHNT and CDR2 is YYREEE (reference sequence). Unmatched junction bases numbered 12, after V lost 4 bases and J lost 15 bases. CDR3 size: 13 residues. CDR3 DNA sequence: TGTGCCAGCAGCCGCACAGGGGGAGGCTTCTCGTTCTTC. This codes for CASSRTGGGFSFF.

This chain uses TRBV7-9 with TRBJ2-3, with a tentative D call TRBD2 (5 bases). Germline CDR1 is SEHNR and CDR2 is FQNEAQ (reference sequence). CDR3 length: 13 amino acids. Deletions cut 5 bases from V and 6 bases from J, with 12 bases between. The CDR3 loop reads CASSTPGVDTQYF. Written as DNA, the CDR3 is TGTGCCAGCAGCACCCCCGGGGTGGATACGCAGTATTTT. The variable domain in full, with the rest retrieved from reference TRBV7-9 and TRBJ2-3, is DTGVSQNPRHKITKRGQNVTFRCDPISEHNRLYWYRQTLGQGPEFLTYFQNEAQLEKSRLLSDRFSAERPKGSFSTLEIQRTEQGDSAMYLCASSTPGVDTQYFGPGTRLTVL.

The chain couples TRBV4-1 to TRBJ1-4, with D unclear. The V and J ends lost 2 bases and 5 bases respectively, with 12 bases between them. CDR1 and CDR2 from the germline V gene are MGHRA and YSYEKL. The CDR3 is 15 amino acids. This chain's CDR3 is CASSQRERANEKLFF. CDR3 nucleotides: TGCGCCAGCAGCCAAAGGGAAAGAGCCAATGAAAAACTGTTTTTT.

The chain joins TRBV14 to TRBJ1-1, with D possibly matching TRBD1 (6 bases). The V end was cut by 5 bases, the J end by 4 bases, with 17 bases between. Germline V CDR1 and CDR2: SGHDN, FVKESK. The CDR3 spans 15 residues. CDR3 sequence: CASSKAGHLATEAFF. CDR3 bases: TGTGCCAGCAGCAAAGCGGGACACCTTGCCACTGAAGCTTTCTTT.

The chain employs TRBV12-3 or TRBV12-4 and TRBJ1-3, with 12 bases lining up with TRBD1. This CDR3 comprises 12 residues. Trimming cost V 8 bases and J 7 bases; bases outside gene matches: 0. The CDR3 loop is CASGTGGNTIYF. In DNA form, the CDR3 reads TGTGCCAGCGGGACAGGGGGCAACACCATATATTTT.

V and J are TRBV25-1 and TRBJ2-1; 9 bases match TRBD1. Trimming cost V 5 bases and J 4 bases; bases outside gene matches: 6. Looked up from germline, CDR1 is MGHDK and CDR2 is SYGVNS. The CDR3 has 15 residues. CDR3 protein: CASSSTGGVYNEQFF. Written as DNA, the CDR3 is TGTGCCAGCAGTAGTACAGGGGGCGTTTACAATGAGCAGTTCTTC.